This TCR beta chain was sequenced in a study of blood T cell repertoires in COVID-19. Study-level information: Collection of acute and convalescent COVID-19 samples took place in the United States, Italy and Spain. Nucleic acid was either cDNA or gDNA, and it came from T cells, B-cell-depleted T cells, or PBMCs.

The sample holds a few counts of this clone. Repertoires were generated with immunoSEQ multiplex PCR, while TCRdb's copy carries only in-frame clones and drops some. In the table there are about 490,000 clones, roughly 85% of which are singletons. The CDR3 contains 15 residues. CDR1 and CDR2 (germline): MDHEN, SYDVKM. Trimming took 5 bases from V and 4 from J, leaving 17 bases between them. J is TRBJ1-1 and V is TRBV28; no definite D call. The sample comprised peripheral blood. The receptor was isolated from a human donor in a cohort sampled during active COVID-19. CDR3 in DNA: TGTGCCAGCAGTCCACCCCGAGGAGGCGGCACTGAAGCTTTCTTT. Translation gives CASSPPRGGGTEAFF.